This passage covers 15 T cell receptor beta chains from one sample sequenced in a study of CD8 T cells in Susac syndrome (dated by TCRdb to the late 2010s). Libraries were made using the immunoSEQ multiplex PCR assay. RNA was extracted with the RNeasy kit and roughly 0.45 to 1 ug was reverse transcribed using random hexamers. In-frame beta chains were kept once TCRdb had trimmed the public reads at Q25 with fastp and called clones with MiXCR. Identical CDR3 protein sequences are pooled into one entry, listed with their most common genes and DNA. Present in this sample are some 300,000 distinct CDR3 sequences, about nine tenths of which were seen just once. The ten top clones hold approximately 0.18% of the sample. Sequencing was performed on CD8+ T cells from PBMCs. The origin of the receptors is a human donor with multiple sclerosis.

CDR3 sequence: CAWTGANVLTF. Written as DNA, the CDR3 is TGTGCCTGGACTGGGGCCAACGTCCTGACTTTC. The chain carries TRBV30 and TRBJ2-6; D is ambiguous. Germline-derived CDR1 and CDR2 are GTSNPN and SVGIG (reference sequence). V was pared by 4 bases and J by 2 bases, with 0 bases between. The CDR3 runs 11 residues.

The chain links TRBV6-5 to TRBJ2-7; 9 positions match TRBD2. Germline values: CDR1 MNHEY, CDR2 SVGAGI. CDR3 length: 14 residues. Germline trimming cut 5 bases from V and 3 bases from J; bases unmatched to any gene: 5. The CDR3 DNA reads as TGTGCCAGCAGTCCGATGCGGGGGGGCTACGAGCAGTACTTC. It codes for CASSPMRGGYEQYF.

This rearrangement joins TRBV2 to TRBJ2-1; possibly TRBD2 for D (7 bases). This CDR3 spans 15 amino acids. V was shortened by 6 bases and J by 0 bases, with 12 bases between the two germline ends. Germline V gene lookup returns CDR1 SNHLY and CDR2 FYNNEI. This CDR3 is CASRRGGSSYNEQFF. CDR3 sequence (DNA): TGTGCCAGCAGGAGGGGGGGGAGCTCCTACAATGAGCAGTTCTTC.

The chain joins TRBV6-2 or TRBV6-3 to TRBJ2-7, with D tentatively TRBD1 or TRBD2 (5 bases each). V was pared by 6 bases and J by 6 bases, with 27 bases between. The CDR3 has 17 amino acids. Looked up from germline, CDR1 is MNHEY and CDR2 is SVGEGT. The CDR3 protein is CASSTTPWGRELGEQYF. CDR3 DNA sequence: TGTGCCAGCAGCACCACCCCTTGGGGACGGGAATTGGGCGAGCAGTACTTC.

This chain uses TRBV12-3 or TRBV12-4 with TRBJ2-2; TRBD2 agrees at 7 bases. The CDR3 spans 16 residues. The trim removed 6 bases at V and 5 bases at J, leaving 12 bases unmatched. The chain's CDR3 is CASSLPRGGGTGELFF. Here the CDR3 DNA reads TGTGCCAGCAGCCTCCCCCGCGGCGGGGGAACCGGGGAGCTGTTTTTT.

This rearrangement joins TRBV6-5 to TRBJ2-3; no clear D gene. The V gene's germline CDR1 is MNHEY and CDR2 SVGAGI. Trimming removed 4 bases from V and 0 bases from J, with 14 bases in between. The CDR3 has 16 amino acids. The CDR3: CASSSPAEDSTDTQYF. As DNA, the CDR3 is TGTGCCAGCAGTTCACCGGCCGAGGACAGCACAGATACGCAGTATTTT.

J is TRBJ2-1 and V is TRBV25-1; a possible D gene is TRBD1 (6 bases). V dropped 6 bases and J dropped 1 base, with 10 bases sitting between them. The CDR3 covers 14 residues. The germline CDR1 and CDR2 sequences are MGHDK and SYGVNS. The CDR3 region is CASSFTGSYNEQFF. CDR3 nucleotide sequence: TGTGCCAGCAGCTTCACAGGGTCCTACAATGAGCAGTTCTTC. Variable domain in full (rest from reference TRBV25-1 and TRBJ2-1): EADIYQTPRYLVIGTGKKITLECSQTMGHDKMYWYQQDPGMELHLIHYSYGVNSTEKGDLSSESTVSRIRTEHFPLTLESARPSHTSQYLCASSFTGSYNEQFFGPGTRLTVL.

The rearrangement uses TRBV11-2 and TRBJ2-2; the match to TRBD2 covers 8 bases. The CDR3 covers 15 residues. J lost 3 bases, V lost 3 bases, and 3 bases had no gene match. Germline V lookup: CDR1 SGHAT, CDR2 FQNNGV. The CDR3 region is CASSFILADTGELFF. The CDR3 nucleotides are TGTGCCAGCAGCTTCATACTAGCGGACACCGGGGAGCTGTTTTTT.

This chain connects TRBV7-6 to TRBJ2-1; 9 nucleotides agree with TRBD2. CDR3 length: 15 residues. CDR1 SGHVS and CDR2 FNYEAQ come from the germline V gene. After removal of 5 bases from V and 8 bases from J, the junction contained 10 bases not matched to a gene. The CDR3 sequence: CASSRSGSRGYEQFF. For the CDR3, the DNA is TGTGCCAGCAGCCGTAGCGGGAGTAGGGGTTATGAGCAGTTCTTC. Supplemented by reference TRBV7-6 and TRBJ2-1, the full variable domain reads GAGVSQSPRYKVTKRGQDVALRCDPISGHVSLYWYRQALGQGPEFLTYFNYEAQQDKSGLPNDRFSAERPEGSISTLTIQRTEQRDSAMYRCASSRSGSRGYEQFFGPGTRLTVL.

The chain recombines TRBV24-1 with TRBJ2-6; D is possibly TRBD1 or TRBD2 (5 bases each). V lost 9 bases and J lost 2, with 10 bases in between. CDR1 is KGHDR and CDR2 is SFDVKD in the germline V gene. CDR3 length equals 14 residues. In DNA form, the CDR3 reads TGTGCCACCGCGTTGGGGGCTGGGGCCAACGTCCTGACTTTC. Translation gives CATALGAGANVLTF.

This clonotype was counted only a few times. The chain recombines TRBV9 with TRBJ2-3, with 10 bases aligning to TRBD2. Germline V gene lookup returns CDR1 SGDLS and CDR2 YYNGEE. V dropped 2 bases and J dropped 3; count of bases not matched to a gene: 0. The CDR3 is made up of 14 amino acids. The CDR3 loop reads CASSVSGGTDTQYF. The CDR3, as DNA: TGTGCCAGCAGCGTTAGCGGGGGGACAGATACGCAGTATTTT.

The chain recombines TRBV10-3 with TRBJ1-6; the D is unclear. Germline V lookup: CDR1 ENHRY, CDR2 SYGVKD. Trimming took off 7 bases at V and 12 bases at J, with 16 bases between the two ends. The CDR3 is 13 residues long. In DNA form, the CDR3 reads TGTGCCATCATGGTAGCACCTTGGGGACCCCTCCACTTT. It codes for CAIMVAPWGPLHF.

V gene TRBV6-2 or TRBV6-3 combines with J gene TRBJ2-6; TRBD1 aligns across 8 bases. The CDR3 covers 14 residues. V trimming: 7 bases; J trimming: 5 bases; junction bases outside the gene matches: 4. Germline values: CDR1 MNHEY, CDR2 SVGEGT. CDR3 in amino acids: CASKAGGRANVLTF. CDR3 in DNA: TGTGCCAGCAAGGCAGGGGGCCGGGCCAACGTCCTGACTTTC.

V usage is TRBV4-1 and J usage is TRBJ2-7, with 9 bases fitting TRBD1. The CDR3 extends over 15 amino acids. Germline CDR1 MGHRA, CDR2 YSYEKL. The ends lost 2 bases at V and 7 bases at J; junction bases unmatched: 9. This CDR3 is CASSQSVTGGGEQYF. DNA of the CDR3: TGCGCCAGCAGCCAATCAGTGACAGGGGGTGGTGAGCAGTACTTC.

The rearrangement joins TRBV6-1 to TRBJ1-1, with a possible D match to TRBD1 (6 bases). This CDR3 contains 15 residues. V lost 7 bases, J lost 3 bases, and 18 bases lay in between. Germline CDR1 MNHNS, CDR2 SASEGT. The CDR3 region has the DNA TGTGCCAGCAAGACGAGCGGGGACATTTACACTGAAGCTTTCTTT. Translation: CASKTSGDIYTEAFF.